Listed below are T cell receptor beta chains from one sample, sequenced in a study of response to subunit inactivated influenza vaccine. TCRdb itself ran the RT-PCR reads through MiXCR, one entry per CDR3 protein. The sample gives 550,000 to 800,000 distinct CDR3 sequences, roughly 14% of which show up once; about 9.9% is in the top ten. The specimen was PBMCs from blood, collected about 11 days after vaccination. The receptors here all came from a man in his fifties who received an inactivated influenza vaccine. Both conserved end residues are part of each CDR3. Each record gives: clone size, D gene, J gene, V gene, CDR3 DNA, CDR3 protein. A D gene is named only where the DNA matches it firmly. Clone sizes are given selectively: once, few, many, or a class where the clone is expanded.

few | . | TRBJ2-3 | TRBV5-1 | TGCGCCAGCAGCTTGGCGGCGAAGGTAACGCAGTATTTT | CASSLAAKVTQYF
. | TRBD2 | TRBJ2-2 | TRBV5-1 | TGCGCCAGCGAGGCTAGCGGGGGGAAAACCGGGGAGCTGTTTTTT | CASEASGGKTGELFF
few | TRBD1 | TRBJ1-2 | TRBV12-3/TRBV12-4 | TGTGCCAGCAAAGGACAGGGCCACTATGGCTACACCTTC | CASKGQGHYGYTF
. | TRBD1 | TRBJ2-3 | TRBV7-9 | TGTGCCAGCAGCCGCGCCCGGGACAGGGACACAGATACGCAGTATTTT | CASSRARDRDTDTQYF
. | . | TRBJ1-4 | TRBV7-9 | TGTGCCAGCAGCCCGCAGGGGATGAGGTCTAATGAAAAACTGTTTTTT | CASSPQGMRSNEKLFF
few | . | TRBJ2-3 | TRBV29-1 | TGCAGCGTTGACGGGGGCGCTTTAGATACGCAGTATTTT | CSVDGGALDTQYF
. | . | TRBJ2-2 | TRBV5-6 | TGTGCCAGCAGACCTCTGGATAACCTAAACACCGGGGAGCTGTTTTTT | CASRPLDNLNTGELFF
. | . | TRBJ1-1 | TRBV5-5 | TGTGCCAGCAGCAGCTCGACAGCCTCGGGCACTGAAGCTTTCTTT | CASSSSTASGTEAFF
few | TRBD2 | TRBJ2-1 | TRBV12-3/TRBV12-4 | TGTGCCAGCAGTCCCTACGGGACTAGCGGGAACAATGAGCAGTTCTTC | CASSPYGTSGNNEQFF
. | . | TRBJ2-7 | TRBV7-6 | TGTGCCAGCAGCTTCCCGGGCCTCGGGTACGAGCAGTACTTC | CASSFPGLGYEQYF
many | . | TRBJ1-3 | TRBV4-1 | TGCGCCAGCAGCCAAGAGGGACCTTACTCTGGAAACACCATATATTTT | CASSQEGPYSGNTIYF
few | TRBD1 | TRBJ1-2 | TRBV15 | TGTGCCACCAGCGGAGACCGGACAGGGAACTATGGCTACACCTTC | CATSGDRTGNYGYTF
. | . | TRBJ2-2 | TRBV5-4 | TGTGCCACAAGACAGGGAGGTCACACCGGGGAGCTGTTTTTT | CATRQGGHTGELFF
. | TRBD2 | TRBJ2-2 | TRBV6-1 | TGTGCCAGCACTAACAGCGGGCTAGCGGGAGACACCGGGGAGCTGTTTTTT | CASTNSGLAGDTGELFF
many | TRBD2 | TRBJ2-7 | TRBV12-3/TRBV12-4 | TGTGCCAGCAGTCAGTCAGGGACTAGCTACGAGCAGTACTTC | CASSQSGTSYEQYF
many | . | TRBJ1-2 | TRBV7-2 | TGTGCCAGCAGCTTGACCGGGACGGGGAACTATGGCTACACCTTC | CASSLTGTGNYGYTF
few | . | TRBJ2-5 | TRBV25-1 | TGTGCCAGCAGTGAATCCCGGACAGCTTACCAAGAGACCCAGTACTTC | CASSESRTAYQETQYF
. | . | TRBJ1-5 | TRBV28 | TGTGCCAGCGGGGCGGCAGGGCGGGGGGTCAGCAATCAGCCCCAGCATTTT | CASGAAGRGVSNQPQHF
few | TRBD2 | TRBJ2-1 | TRBV28 | TGTGCCAGCAGAACCGGGACTAGCGGCACAGAGCAGTTCTTC | CASRTGTSGTEQFF
many | TRBD1 | TRBJ2-7 | TRBV6-2/TRBV6-3 | TGTGCCAGCAGTTTCTCCGGGACAGGGCGGTTGGTTTGGAACTTC | CASSFSGTGRLVWNF
few | . | TRBJ1-2 | TRBV6-1 | TGTGCCAGCAGGAGGGGAATCGGCTATGGCTACACCTTC | CASRRGIGYGYTF
. | . | TRBJ2-3 | TRBV28 | TGTGCCAGCAGGGACGATCCTTCAGATACGCAGTATTTT | CASRDDPSDTQYF
few | TRBD2 | TRBJ2-7 | TRBV10-3 | TGTGCCATCATGCAGGGAGGGGATTACGAGCAGTACTTC | CAIMQGGDYEQYF
few | . | TRBJ2-2 | TRBV9 | TGTGCCAGCAGCGTAGGGGAAGGGCGCGCCGGGGAGCTGTTTTTT | CASSVGEGRAGELFF
few | TRBD2 | TRBJ2-5 | TRBV5-1 | TGCGCCAGCAGCTTGGCCAGGACTAGCGGACTGCAAGAGACCCAGTACTTC | CASSLARTSGLQETQYF
few | TRBD2 | TRBJ2-1 | TRBV7-6 | TGTGCCAGCAGCTTACGGCGGGAGGGAGACAATGAGCAGTTCTTC | CASSLRREGDNEQFF
few | . | TRBJ2-2 | TRBV29-1 | TGCAGCGTCCTCCTGGGACTGTTGAACACCGGGGAGCTGTTTTTT | CSVLLGLLNTGELFF
. | . | TRBJ2-6 | TRBV12-3/TRBV12-4 | TGTGCCAGCAGTTTAGTGTTTCACAGCCAGATGGGAGAGAGGGCCAACGTCCTGACTTTC | CASSLVFHSQMGERANVLTF
. | . | TRBJ2-1 | TRBV29-1 | TGCAGCGCCGTAGGAGCCAATGAGCAGTTCTTC | CSAVGANEQFF
many | . | TRBJ2-7 | TRBV5-1 | TGCGCCAGCAGCCCAGGGGGGGGGAACTACGAGCAGTACTTC | CASSPGGGNYEQYF
. | . | TRBJ2-7 | TRBV20-1 | TGCAGTGCTAGCTCAGGACAGAGTACCTACGAGCAGTACTTC | CSASSGQSTYEQYF
many | . | TRBJ2-2 | TRBV6-2/TRBV6-3 | TGTGCCAGCAGCTCATCCGGGGAGCTGTTTTTT | CASSSSGELFF
many | . | TRBJ1-5 | TRBV16 | TGTGCCAGCAGCCAATCAAGGGGAAGTCAGCCCCAGCATTTT | CASSQSRGSQPQHF
. | . | TRBJ2-7 | TRBV6-1 | TGTGCCAGCAGCCCCGCGTCCATCGACTACGAGCAGTACTTC | CASSPASIDYEQYF
many | . | TRBJ1-1 | TRBV7-9 | TGTGCCAGCAGCTTATCGGCCAGTGGCCCTGAAGCTTTCTTT | CASSLSASGPEAFF
many | . | TRBJ2-5 | TRBV10-3 | TGTGCCATCAGCCCGACAATTGAGTACCAAGAGACCCAGTACTTC | CAISPTIEYQETQYF
many | . | TRBJ2-5 | TRBV28 | TGTGCCAGCAGTTTACCGCCGCAAGAGACCCAGTACTTC | CASSLPPQETQYF
. | TRBD1 | TRBJ1-2 | TRBV12-3/TRBV12-4 | TGTGCCAGCAGTTCTCTGACAGGGGTCGGGGCCTATGGCTACACCTTC | CASSSLTGVGAYGYTF
few | TRBD1 | TRBJ2-1 | TRBV12-3/TRBV12-4 | TGTGCCAGCAGTAGGGCCGGGACAGGGGATAATAATGAGCAGTTCTTC | CASSRAGTGDNNEQFF
. | TRBD2 | TRBJ2-3 | TRBV9 | TGTGCCAGCAGCGTAGAGGTAGCGGGGAGCACAGATACGCAGTATTTT | CASSVEVAGSTDTQYF
. | TRBD2 | TRBJ2-1 | TRBV28 | TGTGCCAGCAGTTTATTGAGTGGGGGGGGATGGAATGAGCAGTTCTTC | CASSLLSGGGWNEQFF
few | . | TRBJ2-3 | TRBV20-1 | TGCAGTGCTAGAGATGGTCTTCGCACAGATACGCAGTATTTT | CSARDGLRTDTQYF
. | TRBD2 | TRBJ2-2 | TRBV6-1 | TGTGCCAGCAGTCGAACTAGCGGCGGCACCGGGGAGCTGTTTTTT | CASSRTSGGTGELFF
few | TRBD2 | TRBJ2-3 | TRBV20-1 | TGCAGTGCTAGGGTCACTAGCGGGAACCCAGATACGCAGTATTTT | CSARVTSGNPDTQYF
. | TRBD1 | TRBJ2-5 | TRBV10-3 | TGTGCCATCAGTGACAACAGGGGAGAGACCCAGTACTTC | CAISDNRGETQYF
. | TRBD2 | TRBJ2-5 | TRBV4-3 | TGCGCCACCAGCCAGGAAGGGACTAGCGGACAAGAGACCCAGTACTTC | CATSQEGTSGQETQYF
. | . | TRBJ2-7 | TRBV7-6 | TGTGCCAGCACCCTAGGGCCAGTGAGTGGCTACGAGCAGTACTTC | CASTLGPVSGYEQYF
few | TRBD1 | TRBJ2-3 | TRBV11-2 | TGTGCCAGCAGCCTCCAGGCAGGGGGCTACACAGATACGCAGTATTTT | CASSLQAGGYTDTQYF